The 19 T cell receptor beta chains below come from one sample, sequenced in a study of blood T cells in healthy people across ages. A second PCR of about 7 to 12 cycles used a sample-barcoded 5' primer and a J-beta primer mix. One entry per CDR3 protein results from TCRdb running MiXCR on the 5' RACE reads. The sample has nearly 800,000 distinct CDR3 sequences, roughly three fifths seen once; the top ten hold around a quarter. Specimen: blood. The receptors stem from a man aged 40-49 years in good health.

This clonotype appeared a single time. The CDR3 here is CASSEGGAKNIQYF. DNA of the CDR3: TGTGCCAGCAGTGAAGGGGGGGCCAAAAACATTCAGTACTTC. The J gene is TRBJ2-4, the V gene TRBV6-1, with D perhaps given as TRBD1 or TRBD2 (5 bases each). The ends were cut back, 1 base at V and 1 base at J, with 5 bases in the middle. Per germline, CDR1 MNHNS and CDR2 SASEGT. The CDR3 length is 14 residues.

The J gene is TRBJ2-7, the V gene TRBV11-1; the D is unclear. The CDR3 loop spans 15 amino acids. The V gene lost 4 bases and the J gene lost 0 bases, with 13 bases spanning the gap. Looked up from germline, CDR1 is SGHAT and CDR2 is FQDESV (reference sequence). The CDR3, as DNA: TGTGCCAGCAGCTACACCGGAGCTAACTCCTACGAGCAGTACTTC. It codes for CASSYTGANSYEQYF.

This chain uses TRBV5-4 with TRBJ1-5, with 9 bases aligning to TRBD1. Germline V gene sequence: CDR1 SGHNT, CDR2 YYREEE (reference sequence). The CDR3 spans 16 residues. V lost 0 bases, J lost 5 bases, and 6 bases stayed unmatched. CDR3 sequence (DNA): TGTGCCAGCAGCTTGGGGGGACAGGGAACCGATCAGCCCCAGCATTTT. Amino acid sequence: CASSLGGQGTDQPQHF. Full variable domain (missing parts from reference TRBV5-4 and TRBJ1-5): ETGVTQSPTHLIKTRGQQVTLRCSSQSGHNTVSWYQQALGQGPQFIFQYYREEENGRGNFPPRFSGLQFPNYSSELNVNALELDDSALYLCASSLGGQGTDQPQHFGDGTRLSIL.

This clonotype was observed once. One base away lies a much larger clone, so this may be a sequencing read error. The J gene is TRBJ2-4, the V gene TRBV5-4, with D perhaps matching TRBD2 (5 bases). The end of the DNA is better explained by TRBJ2-5, so the J call may be wrong. The germline CDR1 and CDR2 sequences are SGHNT and YYREEE (reference sequence). The CDR3 totals 13 residues. The DNA of the CDR3 is TGTGCCAGCAGCTTCGGGAACCAAGAGACCCAGTACTTC. As protein: CASSFGNQETQYF.

The chain uses TRBV29-1 and TRBJ1-3, with D uncertain. The CDR3 consists of 13 residues. Germline CDR1 and CDR2: SQVTM and ANQGSEA. V was shortened by 4 bases and J by 8 bases, with 15 bases between the two germline ends. The chain's CDR3 is CSVGGRSSDTIYF. The CDR3 DNA follows: TGCAGCGTTGGTGGCAGATCGTCCGACACCATATATTTT.

The gene calls are TRBV4-1 and TRBJ2-7; weak D call: TRBD1 (5 bases). Trimming took 2 bases from V and 2 from J, leaving 13 bases between them. CDR3 length equals 15 residues. Germline-derived CDR1 and CDR2 are MGHRA and YSYEKL. For the CDR3, the DNA is TGCGCCAGCAGCCAATTCCCGACAGCTACCTACGAGCAGTACTTC. It yields the protein CASSQFPTATYEQYF.

The chain employs TRBV5-1 and TRBJ2-3; the D gene is possibly TRBD1 (5 bases). Germline V gene data show CDR1 as SGHRS and CDR2 as YFSETQ. CDR3 length equals 16 residues. Trimming pared 4 bases from V and 4 bases from J, leaving 19 bases between. CDR3 sequence: CASSRGVTVGPDTQYF. For the CDR3, the DNA is TGCGCCAGCAGCCGCGGAGTGACAGTAGGCCCAGATACGCAGTATTTT.

V gene TRBV15 combines with J gene TRBJ2-5; 10 nucleotides agree with TRBD1. V was clipped by 5 bases and J by 5 bases; unmatched bases: 8. The CDR3 is 15 amino acids. The germline CDR1 and CDR2 sequences are LNHNV and YYDKDF (reference sequence). CDR3 region: CATSPRQGAWETQYF. The CDR3 DNA reads as TGTGCCACCAGCCCACGACAGGGGGCGTGGGAGACCCAGTACTTC. Combining the CDR3 with reference TRBV15 and TRBJ2-5 gives the whole variable domain DAMVIQNPRYQVTQFGKPVTLSCSQTLNHNVMYWYQQKSSQAPKLLFHYYDKDFNNEADTPDNFQSRRPNTSFCFLDIRSPGLGDTAMYLCATSPRQGAWETQYFGPGTRLLVL.

This clonotype was counted at least ten times. The DNA for the CDR3 is TGCAGTGCTAAACCGGGACTAGCGGGGGGAGATGAGCAGTTCTTC. Its protein product is CSAKPGLAGGDEQFF. The rearrangement joins TRBV20-1 to TRBJ2-1, with 15 nucleotides matching TRBD2. CDR3 length: 15 residues. The germline CDR1 and CDR2 sequences are DFQATT and SNEGSKA (reference sequence). After removal of 4 bases from V and 8 bases from J, the junction contained 6 bases not matched to a gene.

This clonotype was found a few times. The CDR3 sequence is CASFGDTQYF. Here the CDR3 DNA reads TGTGCCAGCTTTGGAGATACGCAGTATTTT. The V and J genes are TRBV28 and TRBJ2-3; D unclear. The CDR3 extends over 10 amino acids. Germline values: CDR1 MDHEN, CDR2 SYDVKM. The V gene lost 8 bases and the J gene lost 5 bases, with 5 bases spanning the gap.

V is TRBV28 and J is TRBJ1-1; no clear D. This CDR3 comprises 17 residues. Looked up from germline, CDR1 is MDHEN and CDR2 is SYDVKM. The V end lost 2 bases, the J end lost 5 bases, and 21 bases lay between the germline ends. The CDR3 sequence is CASSLGLRLLRLTEAFF. CDR3 nucleotides: TGTGCCAGCAGTTTAGGACTCCGGTTGTTGCGGCTTACTGAAGCTTTCTTT.

This rearrangement joins TRBV11-2 to TRBJ2-1; 9 bases map to TRBD1. The V and J ends lost 5 bases and 1 base, in that order; junction bases with no gene match: 12. The CDR3 totals 18 residues. CDR1 is SGHAT and CDR2 is FQNNGV in the germline V gene. The CDR3 sequence: CASSPITSGTGSYNEQFF. The CDR3 DNA reads as TGTGCCAGCAGCCCCATAACGAGCGGGACAGGGTCCTACAATGAGCAGTTCTTC.

This sequence joins TRBV6-5 and TRBJ2-5; a weak D match, TRBD2 (7 bases). The CDR3 contains 19 residues. The germline V and J ends were trimmed by 4 bases and 1 base, with 25 bases remaining between them. Germline V CDR1 and CDR2: MNHEY, SVGAGI. As DNA, the CDR3 is TGTGCCAGCAGTTGCTCTGCTCGGCCGGGGGGCAACCCCCAAGAGACCCAGTACTTC. It translates to CASSCSARPGGNPQETQYF.

A few counts support this clonotype. This chain uses TRBV7-3 with TRBJ2-3, with TRBD1 as a possible D gene (5 bases). The V and J ends lost 5 bases and 6 bases respectively, with 15 bases between them. Germline CDR1 is SGHTA and CDR2 is FQGTGA. The CDR3 loop spans 14 amino acids. The CDR3 spells CASSLHPAGDTQYF. CDR3 in DNA: TGTGCCAGCAGCCTTCACCCTGCAGGGGATACGCAGTATTTT. Looking up the rest from reference TRBV7-3 and TRBJ2-3 gives the full variable domain: GAGVSQTPSNKVTEKGKYVELRCDPISGHTALYWYRQSLGQGPEFLIYFQGTGAADDSGLPNDRFFAVRPEGSVSTLKIQRTERGDSAVYLCASSLHPAGDTQYFGPGTRLTVL.

This clonotype was found once. V usage is TRBV5-1 and J usage is TRBJ2-5; TRBD1 matches at 10 bases. The trim removed 0 bases at V and 11 bases at J, leaving 10 bases unmatched. From germline, CDR1 is SGHRS and CDR2 YFSETQ. The CDR3 loop spans 15 amino acids. The CDR3 region has the DNA TGCGCCAGCAGCTTGGCGACAGGGGGCCCGGGGGAGCAGTACTTC. This gives the protein CASSLATGGPGEQYF.

The J gene is TRBJ1-1, the V gene TRBV5-6; D not resolved. Trimming left V 2 bases short and J 3 bases short, with 8 bases between. The CDR3 covers 13 residues. The germline V gene has CDR1 SGHDT and CDR2 YYEEEE. Written as DNA, the CDR3 is TGTGCCAGCAGCTTAGGCTCATACACTGAAGCTTTCTTT. Translating gives CASSLGSYTEAFF. Supplemented by reference TRBV5-6 and TRBJ1-1, the full variable domain reads DAGVTQSPTHLIKTRGQQVTLRCSPKSGHDTVSWYQQALGQGPQFIFQYYEEEERQRGNFPDRFSGHQFPNYSSELNVNALLLGDSALYLCASSLGSYTEAFFGQGTRLTVV.

The CDR3 coding sequence is TGTGCCAGCAGCCCAAGAGTCCTTCTAGTAGACACTGAAGCTTTCTTT. Encoded protein: CASSPRVLLVDTEAFF. J is TRBJ1-1 and V is TRBV7-2; no clear D. CDR1 is SGHTA, CDR2 FQGNSA, per germline. V shed 5 bases and J shed 3 bases, with 19 bases lying between them. The CDR3 sequence is 16 residues long.

The CDR3 here is CASSLGKGLSYEQYF. As DNA, the CDR3 is TGTGCCAGCAGCCTCGGTAAGGGTCTCTCCTACGAGCAGTACTTC. The chain recombines TRBV28 with TRBJ2-7; no clear D. Germline CDR1 and CDR2: MDHEN and SYDVKM. The CDR3 runs to 15 residues. V was trimmed by 6 bases and J by 0 bases, leaving 15 bases between them.

This clonotype came up many times. The genes are TRBV7-3 and TRBJ2-3; TRBD1 aligns across 11 bases. V shed 5 bases and J 3 bases; nucleotides not matched to a gene: 7. The CDR3 sequence is 16 residues long. Germline-derived CDR1 and CDR2 are SGHTA and FQGTGA. The CDR3 DNA sequence: TGTGCCAGCAGCGTCGGGACAGGGGGTCGGACAGATACGCAGTATTTT. Protein: CASSVGTGGRTDTQYF. Full variable domain (remainder filled in from reference TRBV7-3 and TRBJ2-3): GAGVSQTPSNKVTEKGKYVELRCDPISGHTALYWYRQSLGQGPEFLIYFQGTGAADDSGLPNDRFFAVRPEGSVSTLKIQRTERGDSAVYLCASSVGTGGRTDTQYFGPGTRLTVL.